A selection of T cell receptor beta chains follows, all from one sample in a study of blood T cells in healthy people across ages. MiXCR, applied by TCRdb to the 5' RACE reads, yields one record per CDR3 protein. The data hold more than 800,000 distinct CDR3 sequences, with under 55% observed a single time. Material: blood. These receptors were taken from a woman in her fifties or sixties in good health. CDR3s include the opening cysteine and the closing phenylalanine or tryptophan. The D gene is left open where the match is weak. Clone sizes are given selectively: once, few, many, or a class where the clone is expanded.

size	V	J	D	DNA	CDR3
-	TRBV27	TRBJ2-1	-	TGTGCCAGCAGTTTTGAGGGTAACTACAATGAGCAGTTCTTC	CASSFEGNYNEQFF
-	TRBV29-1	TRBJ2-1	-	TGCAGCGCCGCAGGAGGGGGCGACTCCTACAATGAGCAGTTCTTC	CSAAGGGDSYNEQFF
-	TRBV10-3	TRBJ1-2	TRBD1	TGTGCCATCAGTGGCGGGGGGACAGGGCTTAACTATGGCTACACCTTC	CAISGGGTGLNYGYTF
many	TRBV27	TRBJ2-7	TRBD2	TGTGCCAGCAGTTTTAGCGGGAGGGCCTACGAGCAGTACTTC	CASSFSGRAYEQYF
few	TRBV5-1	TRBJ2-5	-	TGCGCCAGCAGCTTAATGGACAACCAAGAGACCCAGTACTTC	CASSLMDNQETQYF
few	TRBV20-1	TRBJ2-3	-	TGCAGTGCTAGAGGCGACGGACGGGCAGATACGCAGTATTTT	CSARGDGRADTQYF
-	TRBV5-5	TRBJ1-1	-	TGTGCCAGCAGACCCACCGGGGCCACTGAAGCTTTCTTT	CASRPTGATEAFF
-	TRBV6-5	TRBJ2-3	TRBD2	TGTGCCAGCAAACCTGGACTAGCGGGAGACACGCAGTATTTT	CASKPGLAGDTQYF
many	TRBV20-1	TRBJ2-7	-	TGCAGTGCAACCGGGACAACCGGGGCCTCCTACGAGCAGTACTTC	CSATGTTGASYEQYF
-	TRBV3-1	TRBJ2-5	TRBD2	TGTGCCAGCAGCTTCCCCGGGACTAGTGGAAAGACCCAGTACTTC	CASSFPGTSGKTQYF
-	TRBV21-1	TRBJ2-7	-	TGTGCCAGCAGCAAAGGGGACCGCCTTATGGAGGAGACCCTGTACTTC	CASSKGDRLMEETLYF
many	TRBV29-1	TRBJ2-3	-	TGCAGCGTTGGGGTATTCGGTAGCACAGATACGCAGTATTTT	CSVGVFGSTDTQYF
-	TRBV7-8	TRBJ1-3	TRBD1	TGTGCCAGCAGTCAAATGGACAGGGAGAGCTCTGGAAACACCATATATTTT	CASSQMDRESSGNTIYF
-	TRBV7-2	TRBJ2-3	TRBD2	TGTGCCAGCAGCTTAGGAGGGACTAGCGGGGATACGCAGTATTTT	CASSLGGTSGDTQYF
-	TRBV10-1	TRBJ2-3	TRBD2	TGCGCCAGCAGTGATGGCGGGAGTTTAGATACGCAGTATTTT	CASSDGGSLDTQYF
few	TRBV11-2	TRBJ2-5	TRBD2	TGTGCCAGCAGCCCCAGGACTAGCGCGACCTCGGAGACCCAGTACTTC	CASSPRTSATSETQYF
-	TRBV18	TRBJ2-5	-	TGTGCCAGCTCACCACCATCCGGGTTCCAAGAGACCCAGTACTTC	CASSPPSGFQETQYF
-	TRBV6-1	TRBJ2-5	TRBD1	TGTGCCAGCAGTGAAGGAAAGGGGGCTGCCCAGTACTTC	CASSEGKGAAQYF
-	TRBV4-1	TRBJ2-4	-	TGCGCCAGCAGCCCTAATGGGGTAGAGGGCATTCAGTACTTC	CASSPNGVEGIQYF
-	TRBV7-9	TRBJ2-5	-	TGTGCCAGCAGCTTAGAGTGGGGGCTAGAGACCCAGTACTTC	CASSLEWGLETQYF
-	TRBV29-1	TRBJ1-1	TRBD1	TGCAGCGTTGTCCCGCAGGGGGCTGGGAACACTGAAGCTTTCTTT	CSVVPQGAGNTEAFF
-	TRBV20-1	TRBJ2-5	TRBD2	TGCAGTGCAGGACTAGCGGGAGGTAACGATGAGCAGTACTTC	CSAGLAGGNDEQYF
few	TRBV29-1	TRBJ1-2	-	TGCAGCGCTCAAAGCGACTACTATGGCTACACCTTC	CSAQSDYYGYTF
-	TRBV10-3	TRBJ2-7	-	TGTGCCATCAGTGGACTAACAGGGTACGAGCAGTACTTC	CAISGLTGYEQYF
-	TRBV29-1	TRBJ2-1	TRBD2	TGCAGCGTTGAAGGTGAACGGCTAGCGGGATGGTACAATGAGCAGTTCTTC	CSVEGERLAGWYNEQFF
-	TRBV20-1	TRBJ2-1	-	TGCAGTGCTAGTGGTGGGGGGTCAATGCTAGCGAACACCTACAATGAGCAGTTCTTC	CSASGGGSMLANTYNEQFF
-	TRBV29-1	TRBJ2-6	TRBD1	TGCAGCGTCGCAAGGACAGGGGGAGACTCTGGGGCCAACGTCCTGACTTTC	CSVARTGGDSGANVLTF
-	TRBV6-5	TRBJ2-7	TRBD1	TGTGCCAGCAGTTACTCGAAACGGACAGGCTCCTACGAGCAGTACTTC	CASSYSKRTGSYEQYF
-	TRBV20-1	TRBJ2-7	TRBD1	TGCAGTGTGCCGGGGACAGGGACCTCCGAGCAGTACTTC	CSVPGTGTSEQYF
many	TRBV20-1	TRBJ2-1	-	TGCAGTGCGAGTACCGGGACGAGGAACATAAATGAGCAGTTCTTC	CSASTGTRNINEQFF
-	TRBV11-2	TRBJ2-1	-	TGTGCCAGTTGCCTACAAACGGGCTCCTACAATGAGCAGTTCTTC	CASCLQTGSYNEQFF
-	TRBV2	TRBJ1-6	-	TGTGCCAGCAGCCCAACTACAGGGATTCGGTCACCCCTCCACTTT	CASSPTTGIRSPLHF